The 20 T cell receptor beta chains given below trace back to one sample, sequenced in a study of blood T cell repertoires in COVID-19. The repertoire was sequenced with immunoSEQ multiplex PCR; TCRdb's copy has only in-frame clones and lacks some. The data hold some 110,000 clones, with roughly 92% observed a single time. Sequencing used peripheral blood. The receptors derive from a man aged 50 or older with COVID-19, enrolled during active disease.

The CDR3 here is CASSQGPPVAGELFF. The DNA for the CDR3 is TGTGCCAGCAGCCAAGGTCCTCCAGTCGCCGGGGAGCTGTTTTTT. V usage is TRBV3-1 (or the pseudogene TRBV3-2) and J usage is TRBJ2-2; D uncertain. The CDR3 is 15 amino acids. CDR1 is LGHDT and CDR2 is YNNKEL in the germline V gene (reference sequence). V dropped 1 base and J dropped 6 bases, with 12 bases sitting between them.

This chain uses TRBV5-1 with TRBJ2-7; possible D gene TRBD2, 5 bases. This CDR3 spans 14 amino acids. V dropped 0 bases and J dropped 3 bases, with 10 bases sitting between them. Germline V gene lookup returns CDR1 SGHRS and CDR2 YFSETQ. The CDR3 reads CASSLDGEIYEQYV. The CDR3 coding sequence is TGCGCCAGCAGCTTGGACGGGGAAATCTACGAGCAGTACGTC.

V is TRBV7-6 and J is TRBJ2-6; D possibly corresponds to TRBD1 (6 bases). V was cut by 5 bases and J by 4 bases, with 18 bases left in between. The CDR3 length is 17 residues. In germline, CDR1 is SGHVS, CDR2 FNYEAQ. The CDR3 DNA reads TGTGCCAGCAGCACGACGTGGCAGGGGATCGGGGCCAACGTCCTGACTTTC. Protein product: CASSTTWQGIGANVLTF.

This chain links TRBV4-2 with TRBJ2-7, with 7 positions matching TRBD2. Per germline, CDR1 LGHNA and CDR2 YNFKEQ. V trimming: 4 bases; J trimming: 3 bases; junction bases outside the gene matches: 6. The length of the CDR3 is 14 residues. The CDR3 DNA is TGTGCCAGCAGCCCGCTAGCGGCAAGCTACGAGCAGTACTTC. Its protein is CASSPLAASYEQYF.

This chain joins TRBV7-8 and TRBJ1-2; 11 bases match TRBD1. The length of the CDR3 is 15 residues. Germline V lookup: CDR1 SGHVS, CDR2 FQNEAQ. J lost 7 bases, V lost 5 bases, and 9 bases had no gene match. The CDR3 DNA follows: TGTGCCAGCAGCCCCTTTGGAGGACAGGGGGCTGGCTACACCTTC. It is translated as CASSPFGGQGAGYTF.

The rearrangement links TRBV19 to TRBJ1-1; 8 nucleotides line up with TRBD1. V gave up 3 bases and J gave up 0 bases; unmatched junction bases: 9. CDR3 length equals 17 residues. The germline CDR1 and CDR2 sequences are LNHDA and SQIVND (reference sequence). In DNA, the CDR3 is TGTGCCAGTAGTATGACAGGGGACTTAGGGATGAACACTGAAGCTTTCTTT. This codes for CASSMTGDLGMNTEAFF.

The chain employs TRBV6-6 and TRBJ2-2; 8 nucleotides align to TRBD2. Looked up from germline, CDR1 is MNHNY and CDR2 is SVGAGI (reference sequence). The CDR3 runs to 17 residues. Trimming cost V 5 bases and J 0 bases; bases outside gene matches: 8. The DNA for the CDR3 is TGTGCCAGCAGTCCCCCCAGCGGGAGAGCGAACACCGGGGAGCTGTTTTTT. It translates to CASSPPSGRANTGELFF.

This sequence joins TRBV7-2 and TRBJ1-4; no clear D gene. CDR1 and CDR2 (germline): SGHTA, FQGNSA. The CDR3 covers 14 residues. The V end lost 5 bases, the J end lost 8 bases, and 15 bases lay between the germline ends. Here the CDR3 DNA reads TGTGCCAGCAGCCCACGACAAATAGAGGAAAAACTGTTTTTT. Its protein is CASSPRQIEEKLFF.

The chain carries TRBV11-1 and TRBJ2-1, with TRBD1 as a possible D gene (6 bases). Germline CDR1 and CDR2: SGHAT and FQDESV (reference sequence). V was clipped by 4 bases and J by 7 bases, with 11 bases between them. The CDR3 contains 13 residues. CDR3 coding DNA: TGTGCCAGCAGCTCTGGACAGCGTAATGAGCAGTTCTTC. Translation gives CASSSGQRNEQFF. The entire variable domain, with the rest obtained from reference TRBV11-1 and TRBJ2-1, is as follows: EAEVAQSPRYKITEKSQAVAFWCDPISGHATLYWYRQILGQGPELLVQFQDESVVDDSQLPKDRFSAERLKGVDSTLKIQPAELGDSAMYLCASSSGQRNEQFFGPGTRLTVL.

This chain joins TRBV7-2 and TRBJ2-2; no clear D gene. Germline V gives CDR1 SGHTA, CDR2 FQGNSA. This CDR3 has 13 amino acids. Trimming cost V 8 bases and J 6 bases, with 13 bases left between them. CDR3 residues: CASAAFSAGELFF. CDR3 nucleotides: TGTGCCAGCGCGGCCTTTTCCGCCGGGGAGCTGTTTTTT.

The chain has TRBV15 and TRBJ2-1; D perhaps matches TRBD1 (6 bases). V lost 5 bases, J lost 3 bases, and 11 bases lay in between. The CDR3 sequence is 14 residues long. Germline lookup yields CDR1 LNHNV and CDR2 YYDKDF (reference sequence). This CDR3 reads CATSGRDNYNEQFF. CDR3 nucleotide sequence: TGTGCCACCAGCGGCCGGGACAACTACAATGAGCAGTTCTTC. Based on the CDR3 plus reference TRBV15 and TRBJ2-1, the full variable domain is DAMVIQNPRYQVTQFGKPVTLSCSQTLNHNVMYWYQQKSSQAPKLLFHYYDKDFNNEADTPDNFQSRRPNTSFCFLDIRSPGLGDTAMYLCATSGRDNYNEQFFGPGTRLTVL.

The CDR3 DNA reads as TGTGCCAGCAGGTCCGCCCGAGGCCAAGGGGAGCTGTTTTTT. Residues: CASRSARGQGELFF. V and J are TRBV27 and TRBJ2-2; D is unresolved. V lost 6 bases and J 8 bases, leaving 16 bases between the germline ends. Germline CDR1 and CDR2: MNHEY and SMNVEV (reference sequence). The CDR3 runs to 14 residues.

The CDR3 nucleotides read TGTGCCAGCCCTGGGGAGGGGAACACTGAAGCTTTCTTT. It codes for CASPGEGNTEAFF. The V call is TRBV6-4, the J call TRBJ1-1, with D hard to call. There are 13 residues in the CDR3. The germline V gene has CDR1 MRHNA and CDR2 SNTAGT. Trimming cost V 8 bases and J 1 base, with 11 bases left between them.

This clone has only a few counts. The chain couples TRBV4-2 to TRBJ2-2; 11 bases are shared with TRBD2. Germline CDR1 is LGHNA and CDR2 is YNFKEQ. V was clipped by 0 bases and J by 1 base; unmatched bases: 7. There are 19 residues in the CDR3. The CDR3 coding sequence is TGTGCCAGCAGCCAAGATACTAGCGGGAGTTCCCAGAACACCGGGGAGCTGTTTTTT. Encoded protein: CASSQDTSGSSQNTGELFF.

In its sample, this clone was seen a few times. The chain has TRBV3-1 (or the pseudogene TRBV3-2) and TRBJ2-7, with TRBD2 matching 10 bases. The germline gives CDR1 LGHDT, CDR2 YNNKEL (reference sequence). Losses at the gene ends were 2 bases for V and 6 bases for J; bases not matched to a gene: 4. The CDR3 contains 14 residues. CDR3 DNA: TGTGCCAGCAGCCAACTAGCGGGAGATGGCGAGCAGTACGTC. Encoded protein: CASSQLAGDGEQYV.

The chain links TRBV30 to TRBJ2-3; a possible D gene is TRBD2 (6 bases). Germline CDR1 is GTSNPN and CDR2 is SVGIG (reference sequence). V was pared by 5 bases and J by 0 bases, with 12 bases between. The CDR3 loop spans 14 amino acids. The CDR3 spells CAWRSGYSTDTQYF. The CDR3 nucleotides are TGTGCCTGGCGTAGCGGCTATAGCACAGATACGCAGTATTTT.

V and J are TRBV4-1 and TRBJ2-2; 9 bases are a match to TRBD1. Germline CDR1 is MGHRA and CDR2 is YSYEKL. The CDR3 has 17 amino acids. V lost 3 bases and J lost 5; bases outside the gene matches: 10. The chain's CDR3 is CASSQRPGQGQTGELFF. The DNA of the CDR3 is TGCGCCAGCAGCCAGAGACCGGGACAGGGACAAACCGGGGAGCTGTTTTTT.

The genes are TRBV18 and TRBJ2-5, with TRBD1 matching 7 bases. CDR3 size: 15 residues. CDR1 KGHSH and CDR2 LQKENI come from the germline V gene. Germline trimming cut 6 bases from V and 4 bases from J; bases unmatched to any gene: 11. The CDR3 here is CASSPRDRRGETQYF. The CDR3 region has the DNA TGTGCCAGCTCCCCCAGGGACAGACGGGGAGAGACCCAGTACTTC.

The chain combines TRBV6-5 with TRBJ2-5; tentative D call: TRBD1 (5 bases). Germline CDR1 MNHEY, CDR2 SVGAGI. The CDR3 runs 13 residues. Trimming pared 7 bases from V and 4 bases from J, leaving 13 bases between. This CDR3 is CASTQGLRETQYF. As DNA, the CDR3 is TGTGCCAGCACCCAGGGATTAAGAGAGACCCAGTACTTC.

The CDR3 loop is CASSPKTAQNTEAFF. DNA of the CDR3: TGTGCCAGCAGCCCCAAGACAGCGCAGAACACTGAAGCTTTCTTT. The rearrangement uses TRBV7-2 and TRBJ1-1, with D possibly TRBD1 on 5 matching bases. Trimming stripped 5 bases from V and 1 base from J, with 14 bases between. CDR1 and CDR2 from the germline V gene are SGHTA and FQGNSA. The CDR3 has 15 amino acids. Together with reference TRBV7-2 and TRBJ1-1, the CDR3 gives the full variable domain: GAGVSQSPSNKVTEKGKDVELRCDPISGHTALYWYRQSLGQGLEFLIYFQGNSAPDKSGLPSDRFSAERTGGSVSTLTIQRTQQEDSAVYLCASSPKTAQNTEAFFGQGTRLTVV.